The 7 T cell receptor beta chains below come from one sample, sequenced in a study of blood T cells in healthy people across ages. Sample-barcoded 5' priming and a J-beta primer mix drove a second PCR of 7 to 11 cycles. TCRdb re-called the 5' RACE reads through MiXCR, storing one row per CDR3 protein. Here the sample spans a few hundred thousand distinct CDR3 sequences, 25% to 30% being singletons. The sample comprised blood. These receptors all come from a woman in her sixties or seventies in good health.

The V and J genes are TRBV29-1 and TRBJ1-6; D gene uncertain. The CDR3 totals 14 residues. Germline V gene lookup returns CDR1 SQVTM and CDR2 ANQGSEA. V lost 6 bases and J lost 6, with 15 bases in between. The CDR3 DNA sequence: TGCAGCGTGAGCTGGGGTAGAGGTAATTCACCCCTCCACTTT. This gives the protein CSVSWGRGNSPLHF.

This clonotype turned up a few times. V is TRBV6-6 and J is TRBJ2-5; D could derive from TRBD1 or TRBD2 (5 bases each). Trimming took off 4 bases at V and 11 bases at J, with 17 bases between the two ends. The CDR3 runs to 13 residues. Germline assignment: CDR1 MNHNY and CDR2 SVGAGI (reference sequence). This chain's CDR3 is CASSFQGTGEQYF. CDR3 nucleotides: TGTGCCAGCAGTTTCCAGGGAACTGGGGAGCAGTACTTC.

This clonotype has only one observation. CDR3 in amino acids: CASSQGAGEAFF. DNA of the CDR3: TGCGCCAGCAGCCAGGGGGCAGGTGAAGCTTTCTTT. The chain recombines TRBV4-3 with TRBJ1-1; tentatively, D is TRBD1 (6 bases). This CDR3 is built from 12 residues. Germline-derived CDR1 and CDR2 are LGHNA and YSLEER. The V gene lost 3 bases and the J gene lost 7 bases, with 9 bases spanning the gap.

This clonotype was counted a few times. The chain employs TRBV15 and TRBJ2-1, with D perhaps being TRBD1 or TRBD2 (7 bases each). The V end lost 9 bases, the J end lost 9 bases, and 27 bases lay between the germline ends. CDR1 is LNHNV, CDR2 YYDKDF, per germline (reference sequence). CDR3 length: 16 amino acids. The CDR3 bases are TGTGCCACAAAACAGGGGAACGGAGCGGGGCGGGTTGAGCAGTTCTTC. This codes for CATKQGNGAGRVEQFF.

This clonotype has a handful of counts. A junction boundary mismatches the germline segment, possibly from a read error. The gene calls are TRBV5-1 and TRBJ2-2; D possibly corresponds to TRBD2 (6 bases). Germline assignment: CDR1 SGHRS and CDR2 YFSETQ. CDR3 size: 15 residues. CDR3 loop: CANSTGTSNTGELFF. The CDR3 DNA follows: TGCGCCAACAGCACCGGGACTTCGAACACCGGGGAGCTGTTTTTT. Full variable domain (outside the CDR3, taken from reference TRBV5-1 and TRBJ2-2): KAGVTQTPRYLIKTRGQQVTLSCSPISGHRSVSWYQQTPGQGLQFLFEYFSETQRNKGNFPGRFSGRQFSNSRSEMNVSTLELGDSALYLCANSTGTSNTGELFFGEGSRLTVL.

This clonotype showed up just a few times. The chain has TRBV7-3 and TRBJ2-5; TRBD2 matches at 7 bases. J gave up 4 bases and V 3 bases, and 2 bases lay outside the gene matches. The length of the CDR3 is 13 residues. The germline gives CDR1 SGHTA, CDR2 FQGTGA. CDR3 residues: CASSFVAGETQYF. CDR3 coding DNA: TGTGCCAGCAGCTTCGTAGCGGGAGAGACCCAGTACTTC.

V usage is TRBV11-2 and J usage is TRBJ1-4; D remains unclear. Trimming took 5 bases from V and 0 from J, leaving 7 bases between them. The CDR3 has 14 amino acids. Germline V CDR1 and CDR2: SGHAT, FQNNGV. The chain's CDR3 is CASSQAATNEKLFF. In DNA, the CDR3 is TGTGCCAGCAGCCAAGCTGCAACTAATGAAAAACTGTTTTTT.